The next 8 T cell receptor beta chains were all read from a single sample in a study of T-cell memory formation after mild COVID-19. TCRdb analysed the 5' RACE reads with MiXCR anew, one entry per CDR3 protein. The sample gives 300,000 or so distinct CDR3 sequences, about 17% of which show up once; 23% is in the top ten. What was sequenced was PBMCs or a T cell subset sorted from them (not recorded which). Every receptor here comes from a man younger than 30 who had mild COVID-19 (a few samples of this study predate the infection). Cell type and time point are not known.

The rearrangement joins TRBV6-2 or TRBV6-3 to TRBJ2-3; 8 bases map to TRBD1. The ends lost 5 bases at V and 4 bases at J; junction bases unmatched: 11. The germline V gene encodes CDR1 MNHEY and CDR2 SVGEGT. This CDR3 contains 16 residues. The CDR3 DNA is TGTGCCAGCAGTCGCCCCGACAGGGGAGGACCAGATACGCAGTATTTT. Encoded protein: CASSRPDRGGPDTQYF.

This clonotype was seen at least ten times. The chain uses TRBV12-3 or TRBV12-4 and TRBJ1-2; D remains unclear. The CDR3 length is 13 residues. Trimming stripped 4 bases from V and 2 bases from J, with 8 bases between. The chain's CDR3 is CASSWSLNYGYTF. CDR3 sequence (DNA): TGTGCCAGCAGTTGGAGTCTAAACTATGGCTACACCTTC.

This clonotype occurred a few times. The rearrangement uses TRBV28 and TRBJ2-6; D call uncertain. V lost 1 base and J lost 2, with 6 bases in between. This CDR3 has 15 amino acids. Germline V lookup: CDR1 MDHEN, CDR2 SYDVKM. CDR3 in DNA: TGTGCCAGCAGTTTATTCAACACTGGGGCCAACGTCCTGACTTTC. This gives the protein CASSLFNTGANVLTF.

This rearrangement joins TRBV10-3 to TRBJ2-1, with 11 bases aligning to TRBD2. Unmatched junction bases numbered 13, after V lost 11 bases and J lost 10 bases. The CDR3 is 14 amino acids. Per the germline V gene, CDR1 is ENHRY and CDR2 is SYGVKD. CDR3 sequence (DNA): TGTGCCGCTGCCCCGGGACTAGCGGATACCGAGCAGTTCTTC. It specifies CAAAPGLADTEQFF.

This clonotype was picked up many times. The chain has TRBV7-3 and TRBJ1-1; TRBD1 matches 7 bases. V trimming: 4 bases; J trimming: 7 bases; junction bases outside the gene matches: 6. The CDR3 loop spans 13 amino acids. Looked up from germline, CDR1 is SGHTA and CDR2 is FQGTGA. CDR3 region: CASSSDRDSEAFF. In nucleotides, the CDR3 is TGTGCCAGCAGCTCTGACCGGGACAGTGAAGCTTTCTTT.

DNA for the CDR3: TGCAGCGTAAGACAGGGGGGCGGCTACACCTTC. Protein: CSVRQGGGYTF. The chain combines TRBV29-1 with TRBJ1-2, with 9 bases fitting TRBD1. Germline loops: CDR1 SQVTM, CDR2 ANQGSEA. The CDR3 sequence is 11 residues long. With 6 bases clipped from V and 8 bases from J, the junction kept 4 bases outside the gene matches.

This clonotype was counted only a few times. J is TRBJ2-3 and V is TRBV2, with TRBD1 identical over 8 bases. CDR3 length equals 15 residues. With 11 bases clipped from V and 4 bases from J, the junction kept 14 bases outside the gene matches. Germline-derived CDR1 and CDR2 are SNHLY and FYNNEI. CDR3 amino acids: CAGTTGQVLPDTQYF. In DNA form, the CDR3 reads TGTGCCGGTACCACGGGACAGGTGCTTCCAGATACGCAGTATTTT. The full variable domain, in which reference TRBV2 and TRBJ2-3 provide the parts outside the CDR3, is EPEVTQTPSHQVTQMGQEVILRCVPISNHLYFYWYRQILGQKVEFLVSFYNNEISEKSEIFDDQFSVERPDGSNFTLKIRSTKLEDSAMYFCAGTTGQVLPDTQYFGPGTRLTVL.

This rearrangement joins TRBV20-1 to TRBJ2-7; 8 bases fit TRBD1. The junction had 14 bases not matched to a gene; V was cut back by 5 bases and J by 5 bases. This CDR3 is 15 amino acids long. Germline V lookup: CDR1 DFQATT, CDR2 SNEGSKA (reference sequence). This chain's CDR3 is CSAVFDRGLLHEQYF. The DNA for the CDR3 is TGCAGTGCTGTCTTCGACAGGGGACTTTTGCACGAGCAGTACTTC.